This is a list of T cell receptor beta chains from one sample in a study of siplizumab effects on memory and regulatory T cells. Sequenced by immunoSEQ multiplex PCR; TCRdb stores in-frame clones only, minus some. The sample lists about 94,000 clones; 94% were seen once. The sequenced sample was non-Treg CD4+ T cells sorted from blood. The origin of the receptors is a human donor in good health. The CDR3 runs from the conserved cysteine through the conserved F or W. D genes are given only for firm matches. Clone size is not always given. Where it is, it says once, few, many or a class for expanded clones.

CDR3: CASSPEASGSYNEQFF
DNA: TGTGCCAGCAGCCCGGAGGCTAGCGGATCCTACAATGAGCAGTTCTTC
V: TRBV5-4
D: TRBD2
size: .
J: TRBJ2-1

CDR3: CASSLETRNGEQYF
DNA: TGTGCCAGCAGCTTAGAGACTAGAAATGGTGAGCAGTACTTC
V: TRBV7-6
D: .
size: .
J: TRBJ2-7

CDR3: CASSQVRGALYEQYF
DNA: TGCGCCAGCAGCCAAGTGAGGGGGGCTCTCTACGAGCAGTACTTC
V: TRBV4-1
D: .
size: .
J: TRBJ2-7

CDR3: CASTRTGEETQYF
DNA: TGTGCCAGCACCCGAACAGGGGAAGAGACCCAGTACTTC
V: TRBV25-1
D: TRBD1
size: .
J: TRBJ2-5

CDR3: CASSILTEAFF
DNA: TGTGCCAGTAGTATCCTGACAGAAGCTTTCTTT
V: TRBV19
D: .
size: .
J: TRBJ1-1

CDR3: CASSLGGSSGNTIYF
DNA: TGTGCCAGCAGCTTGGGGGGGAGCTCTGGAAACACCATATATTTT
V: TRBV5-4
D: .
size: .
J: TRBJ1-3

CDR3: CAISQADTAYEQYF
DNA: TGTGCCATCAGTCAGGCAGACACCGCCTACGAGCAGTACTTC
V: TRBV10-3
D: .
size: .
J: TRBJ2-7

CDR3: CASRPGTPNYGYTF
DNA: TGTGCCAGCAGACCCGGGACGCCAAACTATGGCTACACCTTC
V: TRBV2
D: .
size: .
J: TRBJ1-2

CDR3: CASTDTSQVSEGDTQYF
DNA: TGTGCCAGCACCGATACCTCACAGGTGTCAGAAGGGGATACGCAGTATTTT
V: TRBV5-6
D: .
size: few
J: TRBJ2-3

CDR3: CASSGGTGGQETQYF
DNA: TGTGCCAGCAGTGGGGGGACAGGGGGGCAAGAGACCCAGTACTTC
V: TRBV2
D: TRBD1
size: .
J: TRBJ2-5

CDR3: CASSSYGLAYNEQFF
DNA: TGTGCCAGCAGCTCCTATGGGCTCGCCTACAATGAGCAGTTCTTC
V: TRBV9
D: .
size: .
J: TRBJ2-1

CDR3: CASSLARGQPYEQYF
DNA: TGTGCCAGCAGTTTAGCTCGCGGGCAGCCCTACGAGCAGTACTTC
V: TRBV6-5
D: .
size: .
J: TRBJ2-7

CDR3: CASSWDSANTEAFF
DNA: TGCGCCAGCAGCTGGGACAGCGCGAACACTGAAGCTTTCTTT
V: TRBV5-1
D: TRBD1
size: .
J: TRBJ1-1

CDR3: CASSQTLAEGYGYTF
DNA: TGTGCCAGTAGTCAGACCCTGGCAGAGGGGTATGGCTACACCTTC
V: TRBV19
D: .
size: .
J: TRBJ1-2

CDR3: CASSRTGTDSPLHF
DNA: TGCGCCAGCAGCCGAACCGGGACAGATTCACCCCTCCACTTT
V: TRBV4-1
D: TRBD1
size: .
J: TRBJ1-6

CDR3: CASSLDRTISDTQYF
DNA: TGTGCCAGCAGCTTGGATCGGACTATTTCAGATACGCAGTATTTT
V: TRBV11-3
D: .
size: .
J: TRBJ2-3

CDR3: CASSYRTATYEQYF
DNA: TGTGCCAGCAGTTACCGGACAGCTACCTACGAGCAGTACTTC
V: TRBV6-6
D: .
size: .
J: TRBJ2-7

CDR3: CASSEETDNQPQHF
DNA: TGTGCCAGCAGTGAGGAGACGGATAATCAGCCCCAGCATTTT
V: TRBV2
D: .
size: .
J: TRBJ1-5

CDR3: CASSVGHTVHGELFF
DNA: TGTGCCAGCAGCGTAGGGCATACGGTTCACGGGGAGCTGTTTTTT
V: TRBV9
D: .
size: .
J: TRBJ2-2

CDR3: CASSQRTDTQYF
DNA: TGTGCCAGCAGCCAGCGGACAGATACGCAGTATTTT
V: TRBV5-4
D: .
size: once
J: TRBJ2-3

CDR3: CASSSRGSYEQYF
DNA: TGCGCCAGCAGCTCGCGGGGCTCCTACGAGCAGTACTTC
V: TRBV5-1
D: .
size: .
J: TRBJ2-7

CDR3: CASSGSGGRTDTQYF
DNA: TGTGCCAGCAGTGGATCGGGGGGCCGCACAGATACGCAGTATTTT
V: TRBV25-1
D: .
size: .
J: TRBJ2-3

CDR3: CASRKDSSNPGKLFF
DNA: TGTGCCAGCAGAAAGGACAGTTCCAACCCCGGAAAACTGTTTTTT
V: TRBV2
D: .
size: .
J: TRBJ1-4

CDR3: CASSPLDTYYGYTF
DNA: TGTGCCAGCTCACCACTAGACACCTACTATGGCTACACCTTC
V: TRBV18
D: .
size: .
J: TRBJ1-2

CDR3: CASSGLTSGSGDTQYF
DNA: TGTGCCAGCAGTGGCCTGACTAGCGGGAGCGGGGATACGCAGTATTTT
V: TRBV2
D: TRBD2
size: .
J: TRBJ2-3

CDR3: CASSLGMIETQYF
DNA: TGCGCCAGCAGCTTGGGGATGATCGAGACCCAGTACTTC
V: TRBV5-1
D: .
size: .
J: TRBJ2-5

CDR3: CSVRQGPGKLFF
DNA: TGCAGCGTTCGGCAGGGGCCCGGAAAACTGTTTTTT
V: TRBV29-1
D: .
size: .
J: TRBJ1-4

CDR3: CASSHAGTQYF
DNA: TGTGCCAGCAGTCACGCGGGGACCCAGTACTTC
V: TRBV14
D: .
size: .
J: TRBJ2-5

CDR3: CAWRSDLDTEAFF
DNA: TGTGCCTGGAGGAGCGATCTGGACACTGAAGCTTTCTTT
V: TRBV30
D: .
size: .
J: TRBJ1-1

CDR3: CASSEWLAGGRVYNEQFF
DNA: TGCGCCAGCAGTGAGTGGCTAGCGGGGGGGCGGGTCTACAATGAGCAGTTCTTC
V: TRBV10-2
D: TRBD2
size: .
J: TRBJ2-1

CDR3: CAWKGVTPPSSGNTIYF
DNA: TGTGCCTGGAAGGGTGTCACCCCCCCGAGCTCTGGAAACACCATATATTTT
V: TRBV30
D: .
size: .
J: TRBJ1-3

CDR3: CASRQGSAKNIQYF
DNA: TGTGCCAGCAGACAGGGATCAGCCAAAAACATTCAGTACTTC
V: TRBV28
D: .
size: .
J: TRBJ2-4

CDR3: CASSLGGLNTEAFF
DNA: TGTGCCAGCAGTTTAGGAGGGCTGAACACTGAAGCTTTCTTT
V: TRBV27
D: .
size: .
J: TRBJ1-1